The sequence of this T cell receptor (beta chain) was determined in a study of blood T cell repertoires in COVID-19. In the study overall: There were acute and convalescent COVID-19 samples, and they came from the United States, Italy and Spain. T cells, B-cell-depleted T cells, or PBMCs provided the cDNA or gDNA that served as material.

Enrollees, about 18 to 90 years old, lived in 20 to 25 US areas. Researchers sorted participants into cohorts using their self-reported clinical history. The sample holds one count of this clone. This CDR3 spans 16 amino acids. CDR1 LNHDA and CDR2 SQIVND come from the germline V gene (reference sequence). Trimming pared 3 bases from V and 4 bases from J, leaving 16 bases between. The assay was immunoSEQ multiplex PCR, and TCRdb's table has in-frame clones only and misses some. Of roughly 240,000 clones in the sample, 85% are singletons; the top ten hold 9.1%. Sequencing was carried out using PBMCs or T cells enriched from blood (not recorded which). This sequence joins TRBV19 and TRBJ2-1; maybe TRBD1 (5 bases). The TCR originated in a woman between 50 and 59 years old with acute COVID-19. The CDR3 sequence: CASSMELRGVYNEQFF. In DNA form, the CDR3 reads TGTGCCAGTAGTATGGAGCTAAGGGGTGTGTACAATGAGCAGTTCTTC.